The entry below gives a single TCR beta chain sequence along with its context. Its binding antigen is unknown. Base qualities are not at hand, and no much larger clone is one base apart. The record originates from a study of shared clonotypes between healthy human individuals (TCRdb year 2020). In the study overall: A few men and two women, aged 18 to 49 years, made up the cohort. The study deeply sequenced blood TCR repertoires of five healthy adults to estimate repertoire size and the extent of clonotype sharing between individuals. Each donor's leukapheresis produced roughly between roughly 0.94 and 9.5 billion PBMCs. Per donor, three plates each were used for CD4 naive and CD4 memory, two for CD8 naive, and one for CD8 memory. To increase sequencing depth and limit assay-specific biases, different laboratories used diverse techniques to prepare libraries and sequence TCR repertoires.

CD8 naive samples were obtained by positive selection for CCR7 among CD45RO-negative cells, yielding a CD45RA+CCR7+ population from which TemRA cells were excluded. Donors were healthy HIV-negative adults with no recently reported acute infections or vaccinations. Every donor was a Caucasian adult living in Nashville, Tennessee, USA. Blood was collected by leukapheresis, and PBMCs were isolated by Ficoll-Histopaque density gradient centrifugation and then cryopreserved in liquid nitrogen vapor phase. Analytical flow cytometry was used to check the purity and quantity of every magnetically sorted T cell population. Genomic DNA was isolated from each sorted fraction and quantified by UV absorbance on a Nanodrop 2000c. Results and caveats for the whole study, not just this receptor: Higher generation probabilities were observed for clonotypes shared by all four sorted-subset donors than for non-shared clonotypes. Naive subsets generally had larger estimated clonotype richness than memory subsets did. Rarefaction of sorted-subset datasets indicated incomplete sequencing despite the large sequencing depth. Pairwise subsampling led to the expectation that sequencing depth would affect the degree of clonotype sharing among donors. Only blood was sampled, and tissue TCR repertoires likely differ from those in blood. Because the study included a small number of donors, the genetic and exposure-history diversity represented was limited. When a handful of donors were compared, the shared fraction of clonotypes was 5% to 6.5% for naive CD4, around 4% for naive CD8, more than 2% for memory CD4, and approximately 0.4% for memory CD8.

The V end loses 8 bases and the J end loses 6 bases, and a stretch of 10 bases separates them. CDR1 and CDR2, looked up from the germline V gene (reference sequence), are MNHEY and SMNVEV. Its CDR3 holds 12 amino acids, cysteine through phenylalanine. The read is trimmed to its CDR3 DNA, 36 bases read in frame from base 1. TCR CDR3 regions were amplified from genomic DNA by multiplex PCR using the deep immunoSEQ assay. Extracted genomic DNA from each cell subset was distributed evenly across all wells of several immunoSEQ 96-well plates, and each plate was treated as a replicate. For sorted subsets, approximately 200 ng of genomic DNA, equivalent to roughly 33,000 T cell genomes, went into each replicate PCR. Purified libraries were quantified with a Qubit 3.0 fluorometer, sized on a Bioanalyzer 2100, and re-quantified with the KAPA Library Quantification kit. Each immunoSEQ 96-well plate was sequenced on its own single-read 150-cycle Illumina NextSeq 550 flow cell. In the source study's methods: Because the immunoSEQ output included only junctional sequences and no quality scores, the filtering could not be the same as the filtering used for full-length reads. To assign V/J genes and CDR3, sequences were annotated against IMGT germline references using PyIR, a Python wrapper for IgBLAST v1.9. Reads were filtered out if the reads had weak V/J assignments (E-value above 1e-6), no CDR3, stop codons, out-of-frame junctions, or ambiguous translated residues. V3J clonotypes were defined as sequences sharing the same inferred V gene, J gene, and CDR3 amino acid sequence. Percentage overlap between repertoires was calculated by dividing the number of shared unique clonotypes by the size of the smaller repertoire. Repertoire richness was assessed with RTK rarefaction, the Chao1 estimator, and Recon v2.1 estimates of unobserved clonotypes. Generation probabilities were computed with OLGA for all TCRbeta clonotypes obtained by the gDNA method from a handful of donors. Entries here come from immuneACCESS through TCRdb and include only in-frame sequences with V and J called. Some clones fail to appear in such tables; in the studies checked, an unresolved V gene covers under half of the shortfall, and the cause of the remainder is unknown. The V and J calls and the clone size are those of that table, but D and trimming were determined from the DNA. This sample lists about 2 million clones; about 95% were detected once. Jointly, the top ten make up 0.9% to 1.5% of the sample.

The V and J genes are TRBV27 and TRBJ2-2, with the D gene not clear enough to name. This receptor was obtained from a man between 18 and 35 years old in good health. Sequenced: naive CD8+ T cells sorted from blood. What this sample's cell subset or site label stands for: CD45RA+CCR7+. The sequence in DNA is TGTGCCAGCTGTCACCAGGCCGGGGAGCTGTTTTTT. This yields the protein CASCHQAGELFF.